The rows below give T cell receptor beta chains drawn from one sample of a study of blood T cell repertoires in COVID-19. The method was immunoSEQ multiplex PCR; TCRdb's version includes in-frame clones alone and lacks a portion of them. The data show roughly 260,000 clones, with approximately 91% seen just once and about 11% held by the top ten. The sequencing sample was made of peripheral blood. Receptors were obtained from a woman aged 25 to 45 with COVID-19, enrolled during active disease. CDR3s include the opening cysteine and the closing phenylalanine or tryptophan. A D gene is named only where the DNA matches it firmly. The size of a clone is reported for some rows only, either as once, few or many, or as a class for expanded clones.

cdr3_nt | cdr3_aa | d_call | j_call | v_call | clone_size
TGTGCCAGCAGCGATACCTACACAGATACGCAGTATTTT | CASSDTYTDTQYF | NA | TRBJ2-3 | TRBV27 | NA
TGTGCCAGCAGCCAAGATTTGAGCTCACCCCTCCACTTT | CASSQDLSSPLHF | NA | TRBJ1-6 | TRBV14 | NA
TGTGCCAGCAGCGTATTAGCGGGAGGGCCGAAGACTGAGCAGTTCTTC | CASSVLAGGPKTEQFF | TRBD2 | TRBJ2-1 | TRBV7-3 | NA
TGTGCCAGTAGGCTACAGGAACGCGCCGGGGAGCTGTTTTTT | CASRLQERAGELFF | NA | TRBJ2-2 | TRBV19 | NA
TGTGCCAGCAGCCCCCTCCCTCGTGTAGATGAAAAACTGTTTTTT | CASSPLPRVDEKLFF | NA | TRBJ1-4 | TRBV6-5 | NA
TGCGCCAGCAGCCAAGGACTAGCGGGAGGGCCTGGCACAGATACGCAGTATTTT | CASSQGLAGGPGTDTQYF | TRBD2 | TRBJ2-3 | TRBV4-1 | once
TGTGCCAGCAGTTTTGCAGCGGGAGGGCCGGGTGAGCAGTTCTTC | CASSFAAGGPGEQFF | TRBD2 | TRBJ2-1 | TRBV28 | NA
TGTGCCAGCAGTTTAGCGTCAGGGTACAATGAGCAGTTCTTC | CASSLASGYNEQFF | NA | TRBJ2-1 | TRBV27 | NA
TGTGCCAGTAGTATGGACCCACTGGGGACATCATCTGGAAACACCATATATTTT | CASSMDPLGTSSGNTIYF | NA | TRBJ1-3 | TRBV19 | NA
TGTGCCAGCAGCTCCCTGGGGACAGAAGAAGCTTTCTTT | CASSSLGTEEAFF | TRBD1 | TRBJ1-1 | TRBV5-4 | NA
TGTGCCAGTAGTAAGCTAGCGGGAGTTTCGTACGAGCAGTACTTC | CASSKLAGVSYEQYF | TRBD2 | TRBJ2-7 | TRBV19 | NA
TGTGCCAGCAGCGTGGGGGACAGGGGGCTCGCCGGGGAGCTGTTTTTT | CASSVGDRGLAGELFF | TRBD1 | TRBJ2-2 | TRBV9 | NA
TGTGCCAGCAGCTTGGGGCTGAAGACAGATACGCAGTATTTT | CASSLGLKTDTQYF | NA | TRBJ2-3 | TRBV7-9 | once
TGTGCCAGCAGTTACTCGATCAGCGGGACCGGGGAGCTGTTTTTT | CASSYSISGTGELFF | NA | TRBJ2-2 | TRBV6-2/TRBV6-3 | NA
TGCGCCAGCAGCTTCAGCGGGAGCATGACAGATACGCAGTATTTT | CASSFSGSMTDTQYF | TRBD2 | TRBJ2-3 | TRBV5-1 | NA
TGTGCCAGCGGGCTAGCGATCAACACCGGGGAGCTGTTTTTT | CASGLAINTGELFF | NA | TRBJ2-2 | TRBV28 | NA
TGTGCCAGCAGCTTTCGGGGTCACGAGCAGTACTTC | CASSFRGHEQYF | NA | TRBJ2-7 | TRBV7-9 | NA
TGTGCCAGCAGCCAATCAGGGGAAGAAGAGACCCAGTACTTC | CASSQSGEEETQYF | NA | TRBJ2-5 | TRBV3-1/TRBV3-2 | NA
TGCGCCAGCAGCTCGGACAGTAGCTCCTACGAGCAGTACTTC | CASSSDSSSYEQYF | NA | TRBJ2-7 | TRBV5-1 | NA
TGTGCCACCGGACTATACGACGGCGAGCAGTACTTC | CATGLYDGEQYF | NA | TRBJ2-7 | TRBV15 | once
TGTGCCAGCAGCTTACGGCTGGCGGGAGGGCCGGTGGTGGCAGATACGCAGTATTTT | CASSLRLAGGPVVADTQYF | TRBD2 | TRBJ2-3 | TRBV7-2 | NA
TGTGCCAGCTCCCGACAGGGATCTAATGAAAAACTGTTTTTT | CASSRQGSNEKLFF | TRBD1 | TRBJ1-4 | TRBV19 | few
TGCGCCAGCAGGGAAGACAGGGCCACTGAAGCTTTCTTT | CASREDRATEAFF | TRBD1 | TRBJ1-1 | TRBV10-2 | NA
TGTGCCAGCAGTTTTCGGACATCAGGAAACACCATATATTTT | CASSFRTSGNTIYF | NA | TRBJ1-3 | TRBV28 | NA
TGTGCCAGCAGATACAGGGGGCCAGGCTACACCTTC | CASRYRGPGYTF | TRBD1 | TRBJ1-2 | TRBV2 | NA
TGTGCCAGTAGGGGAAGGGGAAGGGATGGCTACACCTTC | CASRGRGRDGYTF | NA | TRBJ1-2 | TRBV19 | NA
TGTGCCAGCAGCTCCTTGACAGGTAATCAGCCCCAGCATTTT | CASSSLTGNQPQHF | NA | TRBJ1-5 | TRBV5-5 | once
TGTGCCAGCTCACCGTCATCCGGGACTAGCCCCTACGAGCAGTACTTC | CASSPSSGTSPYEQYF | TRBD2 | TRBJ2-7 | TRBV18 | few
TGCGCCAGCAGCTTGTATCTCGGAGCTAACTATGGCTACACCTTC | CASSLYLGANYGYTF | NA | TRBJ1-2 | TRBV5-1 | NA
TGCGCCAGCAGCTTAACAGGGAAGAACACTGAAGCTTTCTTT | CASSLTGKNTEAFF | NA | TRBJ1-1 | TRBV5-1 | NA
TGTGCCAGCAGCAAATGGGGGGACAGGGACCCCTATGGCTACACCTTC | CASSKWGDRDPYGYTF | NA | TRBJ1-2 | TRBV21-1 | once
TGTGCCAGCGTGGCCTCGGGAGAGACCCAGTACTTC | CASVASGETQYF | NA | TRBJ2-5 | TRBV3-1/TRBV3-2 | NA
TGCAGTGCTAGTGCCGCGGGAGTTTACAATGAGCAGTTCTTC | CSASAAGVYNEQFF | TRBD2 | TRBJ2-1 | TRBV20-1 | NA
TGCAGCCATGTGGAGGTTTATCCAGATACGCAGTATTTT | CSHVEVYPDTQYF | NA | TRBJ2-3 | TRBV29-1 | NA
TGTGCCAGCTCACCTTTTCCGCGGGAGAGCTCCTACAATGAGCAGTTCTTC | CASSPFPRESSYNEQFF | TRBD2 | TRBJ2-1 | TRBV18 | NA
TGTGCCAGCAGCTTAGGTTACCGGGAGAAGGACACCGGGGAGCTGTTTTTT | CASSLGYREKDTGELFF | NA | TRBJ2-2 | TRBV7-9 | NA
TGTGCCAGCTCCACCGCAGGGATGGGTGGCTACACCTTC | CASSTAGMGGYTF | NA | TRBJ1-2 | TRBV18 | NA
TGTGCCACCACCGGCCGGGAAAGCACAGATACGCAGTATTTT | CATTGRESTDTQYF | NA | TRBJ2-3 | TRBV24-1 | once
TGTGCCAGCAGCCCCGACCTGGGCCCTTACCACGAGCAGTACTTC | CASSPDLGPYHEQYF | NA | TRBJ2-7 | TRBV14 | NA
TGTGCCAGCAAACAGGGCTACGAGCAGTACTTC | CASKQGYEQYF | NA | TRBJ2-7 | TRBV19 | NA
TGTGCCAGCGGAGCCGGGGGAGGTAACTATGGCTACACCTTC | CASGAGGGNYGYTF | NA | TRBJ1-2 | TRBV5-6 | NA
TGTGCCAGCAGCTTGGGGGGGACTACCTACGAGCAGTACTTC | CASSLGGTTYEQYF | TRBD2 | TRBJ2-7 | TRBV5-4 | NA
TGTGCCAGTAGTATAGAGGGACAGGGTAGGGGCAATCAGCCCCAGCATTTT | CASSIEGQGRGNQPQHF | TRBD1 | TRBJ1-5 | TRBV19 | NA
TGTGCCTGGAGGCAGGGGTGGGAGACCCAGTACTTC | CAWRQGWETQYF | NA | TRBJ2-5 | TRBV30 | NA
TGCGCCAGCAGCGTGACTGCTACAGATACGCAGTATTTT | CASSVTATDTQYF | NA | TRBJ2-3 | TRBV5-1 | NA
TGTGCCAGCAGCTTAACCCAGGGGAGGGTCGAGCAGTACTTC | CASSLTQGRVEQYF | NA | TRBJ2-7 | TRBV7-9 | NA
TGTGCCAGCAGTTACTCCCTTAGCGCCGGCAATGGCTACACCTTC | CASSYSLSAGNGYTF | NA | TRBJ1-2 | TRBV6-5 | NA